The 19 T cell receptor beta chains below come from one sample, sequenced in a study of blood T cell repertoires in COVID-19. Repertoires were generated with immunoSEQ multiplex PCR, while TCRdb's copy carries only in-frame clones and drops some. The repertoire holds some 340,000 clones, 85% seen once, with 3.6% in the top ten. The source material was peripheral blood. These receptors originate from a woman younger than 35 with acute or convalescent COVID-19.

This sequence joins TRBV7-9 and TRBJ1-1, with 7 bases identical to TRBD1. Germline CDR1 and CDR2: SEHNR and FQNEAQ (reference sequence). V lost 5 bases to trimming and J lost 5 bases; unmatched junction nucleotides: 5. The CDR3 is made up of 13 amino acids. The CDR3 region has the DNA TGTGCCAGCAGCGCAACAGGGGTTACTGAAGCTTTCTTT. Protein product: CASSATGVTEAFF.

The gene calls are TRBV7-8 and TRBJ1-1; 10 bases fit TRBD1. The CDR3 spans 15 residues. The V gene end was trimmed by 2 bases and the J gene end by 3 bases; junction bases not matched to a gene: 3. Germline lookup yields CDR1 SGHVS and CDR2 FQNEAQ. Here the CDR3 reads CASSLSGTGDTEAFF. The CDR3 nucleotides read TGTGCCAGCAGCTTAAGCGGGACAGGGGACACTGAAGCTTTCTTT.

The chain is built from TRBV2 and TRBJ1-4; 7 nucleotides agree with TRBD1. Germline loops: CDR1 SNHLY, CDR2 FYNNEI. V lost 8 bases and J lost 8; bases outside the gene matches: 8. This CDR3 is built from 13 residues. The CDR3 region has the DNA TGTGCCAGCGTCACAGGGGTAAAGGAAAAACTGTTTTTT. Protein sequence: CASVTGVKEKLFF.

The V gene is TRBV6-6, the J gene TRBJ1-1; TRBD1 is a possible D gene (6 bases). Germline CDR1 reads MNHNY; CDR2 reads SVGAGI (reference sequence). Trimming took off 7 bases at V and 6 bases at J, with 12 bases between the two ends. The CDR3 sequence is 12 residues long. The chain's CDR3 is CASKREGAEAFF. In nucleotides, the CDR3 is TGTGCCAGCAAAAGGGAGGGGGCTGAAGCTTTCTTT.

V usage is TRBV11-2 and J usage is TRBJ2-7; D not certain. V was shortened by 1 base and J by 0 bases, with 7 bases between the two germline ends. This CDR3 comprises 14 residues. Looked up from germline, CDR1 is SGHAT and CDR2 is FQNNGV. DNA for the CDR3: TGTGCCAGCAGCTTAGGTAGCAGCTCCTACGAGCAGTACTTC. Protein sequence: CASSLGSSSYEQYF.

The CDR3 spells CASSVVDGQGYGYTF. The CDR3, as DNA: TGTGCCAGCAGCGTAGTGGATGGACAGGGGTATGGCTACACCTTC. This chain uses TRBV9 with TRBJ1-2; 9 positions agree with TRBD1. The CDR3 runs 15 residues. The V gene end was trimmed by 0 bases and the J gene end by 5 bases; junction bases not matched to a gene: 5. Germline V lookup: CDR1 SGDLS, CDR2 YYNGEE.

The chain carries TRBV7-7 and TRBJ2-5; 10 bases fit TRBD1. The V gene end was trimmed by 4 bases and the J gene end by 2 bases; junction bases not matched to a gene: 4. Germline loops: CDR1 SSHAT, CDR2 FNYEAQ (reference sequence). The CDR3 is made up of 15 amino acids. Here the CDR3 reads CASSSGQGGQETQYF. Written as DNA, the CDR3 is TGTGCCAGCAGCTCTGGACAGGGGGGACAAGAGACCCAGTACTTC.

This chain joins TRBV28 and TRBJ2-5; 10 bases are shared with TRBD1. Germline CDR1 MDHEN, CDR2 SYDVKM. The J segment lost 1 base and the V segment lost 7 bases, leaving 9 bases of the junction unmatched. The CDR3 length is 16 residues. DNA of the CDR3: TGTGCCAGCAATCTTCGGGACAGGGGCCTCCAAGAGACCCAGTACTTC. Its protein is CASNLRDRGLQETQYF.

This clone was seen more than once but under ten times. The chain employs TRBV14 and TRBJ1-2; D gene unclear. Germline CDR1 SGHDN, CDR2 FVKESK. The V end was cut by 0 bases, the J end by 0 bases, with 11 bases between. The CDR3 loop spans 16 amino acids. For the CDR3, the DNA is TGTGCCAGCAGCCAAGATCAGAGGGCAGCTAACTATGGCTACACCTTC. Its protein is CASSQDQRAANYGYTF.

CDR3 region: CASSLGTDRPPLHF. The CDR3 region has the DNA TGTGCCAGCAGCTTAGGGACAGACCGGCCACCCCTCCACTTT. This chain joins TRBV11-2 and TRBJ1-6; possibly TRBD1 for D (6 bases). Germline values: CDR1 SGHAT, CDR2 FQNNGV. Between the trimmed V and J ends, which lost 1 base and 11 bases, there was a span of 12 bases. This CDR3 has 14 residues.

This chain joins TRBV9 and TRBJ2-7; 7 bases map to TRBD1. Unmatched junction bases numbered 4, after V lost 4 bases and J lost 0 bases. The CDR3 loop spans 14 amino acids. Germline CDR1 and CDR2: SGDLS and YYNGEE. CDR3 sequence reads: CASSPGTDSYEQYF. CDR3 coding DNA: TGTGCCAGCAGCCCCGGGACAGACTCCTACGAGCAGTACTTC.

V gene TRBV2 combines with J gene TRBJ1-2; 8 bases map to TRBD1. In germline, CDR1 is SNHLY, CDR2 FYNNEI. This CDR3 has 13 residues. V shed 6 bases, J shed 4 bases, and the junction held 4 bases outside the gene matches. In nucleotides, the CDR3 is TGTGCCAGCAGAACAGGGGGGGGCTATGGCTACACCTTC. Protein product: CASRTGGGYGYTF.

This chain links TRBV12-3 or TRBV12-4 with TRBJ1-5; no clear D. V was clipped by 2 bases and J by 4 bases, with 6 bases between them. The length of the CDR3 is 13 residues. CDR3 sequence: CASSLLRNQPQHF. DNA for the CDR3: TGTGCCAGCAGTTTATTGAGAAATCAGCCCCAGCATTTT.

V is TRBV28 and J is TRBJ2-1; D gene unclear. V lost 6 bases to trimming and J lost 0 bases, with 9 bases between them. The CDR3 loop spans 14 amino acids. CDR1 and CDR2 from the germline V gene are MDHEN and SYDVKM. The CDR3 loop reads CASREQSSYNEQFF. The CDR3 nucleotides read TGTGCCAGCAGAGAACAAAGCTCCTACAATGAGCAGTTCTTC.

V usage is TRBV6-2 or TRBV6-3 and J usage is TRBJ2-1; D may be TRBD2 (5 bases). CDR1 is MNHEY and CDR2 is SVGEGT in the germline V gene. Trimming removed 1 base at V and 3 bases at J, with 16 bases between. This CDR3 has 17 amino acids. CDR3 DNA: TGTGCCAGCAGTTACTTAGCGACGTCTGGGGTCTACAATGAGCAGTTCTTC. Its translation is CASSYLATSGVYNEQFF.

The rearrangement links TRBV27 to TRBJ2-1; TRBD1 matches at 12 bases. With V trimmed by 4 bases and J by 9 bases, 7 bases remained unmatched. CDR3 length: 15 residues. Per the germline V gene, CDR1 is MNHEY and CDR2 is SMNVEV (reference sequence). The CDR3 spells CASSSSGQGAGEQFF. The CDR3 DNA follows: TGTGCCAGCAGTTCCTCGGGACAGGGGGCGGGTGAGCAGTTCTTC.

This clone came up a few times. Distinct nucleotide sequences in the sample also encode this CDR3. The genes are TRBV7-3 and TRBJ1-2; no clear D gene. Germline-derived CDR1 and CDR2 are SGHTA and FQGTGA. The V end lost 5 bases, the J end lost 8 bases, and 9 bases lay between the germline ends. The length of the CDR3 is 11 residues. CDR3 coding DNA: TGTGCCAGCAGCGCCGGGTTGGGCTACACCTTC. Amino acid sequence: CASSAGLGYTF.

The V and J genes are TRBV7-3 and TRBJ2-7; no clear D gene. Germline V lookup: CDR1 SGHTA, CDR2 FQGTGA. The CDR3 has 13 amino acids. With 2 bases removed from V and 4 bases from J, the gap between germline ends came to 9 bases. The CDR3 is CASSLLSGYEQYF. Here the CDR3 DNA reads TGTGCCAGCAGCTTACTATCAGGTTACGAGCAGTACTTC. The full variable domain, completed using reference TRBV7-3 and TRBJ2-7, is GAGVSQTPSNKVTEKGKYVELRCDPISGHTALYWYRQSLGQGPEFLIYFQGTGAADDSGLPNDRFFAVRPEGSVSTLKIQRTERGDSAVYLCASSLLSGYEQYFGPGTRLTVT.

This clone came up a few times. V is TRBV29-1 and J is TRBJ1-2, with 8 bases identical to TRBD1. V was clipped by 6 bases and J by 3 bases; unmatched bases: 6. The CDR3 contains 13 residues. Germline V CDR1 and CDR2: SQVTM, ANQGSEA. The CDR3 DNA sequence: TGCAGCGTGCCGACAGGGGAAGACTATGGCTACACCTTC. It translates to CSVPTGEDYGYTF.